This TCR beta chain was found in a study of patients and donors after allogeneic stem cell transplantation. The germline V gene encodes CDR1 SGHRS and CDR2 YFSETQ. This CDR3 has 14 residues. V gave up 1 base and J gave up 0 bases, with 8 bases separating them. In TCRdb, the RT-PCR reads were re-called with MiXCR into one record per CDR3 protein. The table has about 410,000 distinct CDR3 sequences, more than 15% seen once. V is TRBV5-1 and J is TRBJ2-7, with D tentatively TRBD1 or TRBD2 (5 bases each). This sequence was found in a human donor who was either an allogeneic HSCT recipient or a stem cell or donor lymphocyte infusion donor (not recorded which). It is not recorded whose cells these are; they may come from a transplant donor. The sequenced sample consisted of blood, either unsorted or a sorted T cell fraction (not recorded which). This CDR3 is CASSLRGDSYEQYF. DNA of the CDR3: TGCGCCAGCAGCTTGAGAGGGGACTCCTACGAGCAGTACTTC.